A selection of T cell receptor beta chains follows, all from one sample in a study of post-analysis software for immune sequencing data. MiXCR was run by TCRdb on the PCR reads, yielding one entry per CDR3 protein. Among about 500,000 distinct CDR3 sequences listed, under 55% were seen once. The sequenced sample was blood. The receptor source for this set is a girl aged 10 to 17 with multiple sclerosis. The CDR3 runs from the conserved cysteine through the conserved F or W. Each record gives: CDR3 length, V gene, J gene, D gene, clone size, CDR3 DNA, CDR3 protein. A D gene is named only where the DNA matches it firmly. Where a row states a size, it is once, few, many or the class of an expanded clone; other rows omit it.

16	TRBV9	TRBJ1-4	TRBD1	-	TGTGCCAGCAGCCGGGACAGGGGGCGAAATAATGAAAAACTGTTTTTT	CASSRDRGRNNEKLFF
19	TRBV7-9	TRBJ2-3	TRBD2	-	TGTGCCAGTAACGACCGGGACCCATCACTGACTAGCGGGAGCTATACGCAGTATTTT	CASNDRDPSLTSGSYTQYF
17	TRBV19	TRBJ2-4	-	few	TGTGCCAAAACCGGAGCAGGCGCGACCTTAGCCAAAAACATTCAGTACTTC	CAKTGAGATLAKNIQYF
14	TRBV4-1	TRBJ1-1	-	-	TGCGCCAGCAGCCAACCAACAGCGAACACTGAAGCTTTCTTT	CASSQPTANTEAFF
16	TRBV7-9	TRBJ2-1	TRBD2	-	TGTGCCAGCAGCTTAGAGTTAGGGGAGGGCTACAATGAGCAGTTCTTC	CASSLELGEGYNEQFF
15	TRBV5-1	TRBJ2-3	TRBD2	-	TGCGCCAGCAGCTTGGAGGCGGGAGGCACAGATACGCAGTATTTT	CASSLEAGGTDTQYF
12	TRBV7-9	TRBJ2-7	-	once	TGTGCCAGCAGCCCCCTCGGTAGCGAGCAGTACTTC	CASSPLGSEQYF
15	TRBV20-1	TRBJ2-7	TRBD2	-	TGCAGTGCTAGAGATCTGCGGGAGGGCCCGTACGAGCAGTACTTC	CSARDLREGPYEQYF
16	TRBV11-2	TRBJ2-1	TRBD2	-	TGTGCCAGCAGCTTTCCGGCGGGAGGGGGGTTAAATGAGCAGTTCTTC	CASSFPAGGGLNEQFF
14	TRBV28	TRBJ2-7	-	-	TGTGCCAGCAGGGGGGACTCCCAGTCCTACGAGCAGTACTTC	CASRGDSQSYEQYF
15	TRBV12-3/TRBV12-4	TRBJ1-2	-	-	TGTGCCAGCAGTTTAACCCACGGGGCCACCTATGGCTACACCTTC	CASSLTHGATYGYTF
13	TRBV15	TRBJ2-1	-	-	TGTGCCACCAGCAGAGATAGGGGAAATGAGCAGTTCTTC	CATSRDRGNEQFF
16	TRBV4-2	TRBJ2-1	TRBD2	-	TGTGCCAGCAGCCAGGGGACTAGCGGGGGGTACAATGAGCAGTTCTTC	CASSQGTSGGYNEQFF
13	TRBV30	TRBJ2-3	TRBD2	few	TGTGCCTGGACGGTCGGGAGGACAGATACGCAGTATTTT	CAWTVGRTDTQYF
14	TRBV25-1	TRBJ1-2	-	-	TGTGCCAGCAGTGATGCGTATAGCGACTATGGCTACACCTTC	CASSDAYSDYGYTF
15	TRBV24-1	TRBJ2-1	TRBD2	few	TGTGCCACCAGTGAACCCTCTAGCGGGAGCGATGAGCAGTTCTTC	CATSEPSSGSDEQFF
19	TRBV4-1	TRBJ2-6	-	-	TGCGCCAGCAGTCAACCTAGTAGCGGTCTAGAGTTTGGGGCCAATGTCCTGACTTTC	CASSQPSSGLEFGANVLTF
16	TRBV6-5	TRBJ2-1	TRBD2	few	TGTGCCTGCAGTTACTCGATCGGGACTAGGGTCAATGAGCAGTTCTTC	CACSYSIGTRVNEQFF
11	TRBV29-1	TRBJ1-1	-	-	TGCAGCGTTGCCCGACACACTGAAGCTTTCTTT	CSVARHTEAFF
13	TRBV4-1	TRBJ2-7	-	-	TGCGCCAGCAGCCATGGGACGGACTACGAGCAGTACTTC	CASSHGTDYEQYF
13	TRBV7-9	TRBJ2-7	-	once	TGTGCCAGCAGGGACACTTCAACCTACGAGCAGTACTTC	CASRDTSTYEQYF
16	TRBV9	TRBJ1-2	-	-	TGTGCCAGCAGCCCGACGGGGGGGACACGCACTTCTGGCTACACCTTC	CASSPTGGTRTSGYTF
13	TRBV29-1	TRBJ1-5	-	-	TGCAGCGTCTCCGAGGGGGGAAATCAGCCCCAGCATTTT	CSVSEGGNQPQHF
15	TRBV9	TRBJ2-7	TRBD2	-	TGTGCCAGCAGCGTAGGGGTAGCGGGCGGCTACGAGCAGTACTTC	CASSVGVAGGYEQYF
13	TRBV20-1	TRBJ1-1	-	once	TGCAGTGCGCCCGACCGATGGAACACTGAAGCTTTCTTT	CSAPDRWNTEAFF
16	TRBV5-1	TRBJ2-1	TRBD2	-	TGCGCCAGCAGCTTGCTAGCGGGAGGCCGGGGGGATGAGCAGTTCTTC	CASSLLAGGRGDEQFF
13	TRBV20-1	TRBJ2-7	TRBD2	-	TGCAGTGCAACCGGGACTAGCGTCTACGAGCAGTACTTC	CSATGTSVYEQYF
15	TRBV4-3	TRBJ1-2	-	-	TGCGCCAGCAGCCAAGATACTACGGGCCCCTATGGCTACACCTTC	CASSQDTTGPYGYTF
13	TRBV5-1	TRBJ2-2	-	-	TGCGCCAGCAGCTTGGATGGGTCCGGGGAGCTGTTTTTT	CASSLDGSGELFF
17	TRBV9	TRBJ2-5	-	-	TGTGCCAGCAGTAATACCCCCGGGCCAGGCTTCAGAGAGACCCAGTACTTC	CASSNTPGPGFRETQYF
15	TRBV15	TRBJ2-7	TRBD2	few	TGTGCCACCAGCAGGACTAGCGGCCTTACCTACGAGCAGTACTTC	CATSRTSGLTYEQYF
12	TRBV3-1	TRBJ2-7	-	-	TGTGCCAGCAGCCAAGTTGTCAACGAGCAGTACTTC	CASSQVVNEQYF
14	TRBV20-1	TRBJ1-2	TRBD1	once	TGCAGTGCTTACAGGGGCGCAACACAAAATGGCTACACCTTT	CSAYRGATQNGYTF
13	TRBV7-2	TRBJ2-1	-	few	TGTGCCAGCAGCGACCAAGTAACCAATGAGCAGTTCTTC	CASSDQVTNEQFF
15	TRBV6-5	TRBJ1-2	-	few	TGTGCCAGCAGTTACTCGATTGGAAGGCTATATGGCTACACCTTC	CASSYSIGRLYGYTF
12	TRBV15	TRBJ1-2	TRBD1	-	TGTGCCACCACTACAGGGGCGAAGGGCTACACCTTC	CATTTGAKGYTF
14	TRBV21-1	TRBJ2-5	-	-	TGTGCCAGCAGCAAAGTTCAGTACCAAGAGACCCAGTACTTC	CASSKVQYQETQYF
14	TRBV12-3/TRBV12-4	TRBJ2-1	-	-	TGTGCCAGCTCTCGGGACACCCGGGGCAATGAGCAGTTCTTC	CASSRDTRGNEQFF
17	TRBV28	TRBJ1-1	TRBD1	-	TGTGCCAGCAGTCCTAACCAATCGGGACAGCAGAACACTGAAGCTTTCTTT	CASSPNQSGQQNTEAFF
12	TRBV27	TRBJ1-1	-	-	TGTGCCAGCAGGGACGGTAACACTGAAGCTTTCTTT	CASRDGNTEAFF
15	TRBV6-2/TRBV6-3	TRBJ1-2	TRBD1	-	TGTGCCAGCCGGGACCCGACAGGGACTAACTATGGCTACACCTTC	CASRDPTGTNYGYTF
16	TRBV6-2/TRBV6-3	TRBJ2-5	TRBD1	few	TGTGCCAGCAGTTACTCGATGTTCAGGGGGCGGGAGACCCAGTACTTC	CASSYSMFRGRETQYF
12	TRBV27	TRBJ1-4	-	-	TGTGCCAGCGGTTTAGTGAATGGAAAACTGTTTTTT	CASGLVNGKLFF
13	TRBV5-1	TRBJ2-7	-	once	TGCGCCAGCAGCTTGCGGGCTTCGGACGAGCAGTACTTC	CASSLRASDEQYF
15	TRBV28	TRBJ1-2	TRBD1	-	TGTGCCAGCAGCCTCCAGGTCGCAGGGGGCGACGGCTACACCTTC	CASSLQVAGGDGYTF